This entry lists 8 T cell receptor beta chains sequenced from one sample in a study of Graves' ophthalmopathy and Graves' hyperthyroidism. Transcripts of RNA were the source for amplifying TCR beta CDR3 regions. Second-round multiplex PCR followed a first-round RT-PCR using HTBI primers. TCRdb re-called the multiplex PCR reads through MiXCR, storing one row per CDR3 protein. The repertoire holds 650,000 to 900,000 distinct CDR3 sequences, roughly two fifths seen once, with about 40% in the top ten. The specimen was peripheral blood. These receptors all come from an adult man with Graves' ophthalmopathy.

This clonotype was counted ten times or more. The chain recombines TRBV5-1 with TRBJ1-6; the match to TRBD1 covers 8 bases. The trim removed 5 bases at V and 7 bases at J, leaving 5 bases unmatched. The CDR3 runs 14 residues. Germline loops: CDR1 SGHRS, CDR2 YFSETQ. Here the CDR3 reads CASRPDRDNSPLHF. CDR3 DNA: TGCGCCAGCAGACCGGACAGGGACAATTCACCCCTCCACTTT.

The rearrangement joins TRBV20-1 to TRBJ2-5; D unclear. With 3 bases removed from V and 2 bases from J, the gap between germline ends came to 13 bases. Per germline, CDR1 DFQATT and CDR2 SNEGSKA (reference sequence). This CDR3 is 14 amino acids long. CDR3 loop: CSARSDWIQETQYF. The CDR3 DNA follows: TGCAGTGCTAGGTCAGATTGGATACAAGAGACCCAGTACTTC.

This clonotype was seen only once. The germline gene is not matched at one end of the junction; a read error may be the cause. The chain uses TRBV29-1 and TRBJ2-5, with D perhaps given as TRBD1 or TRBD2 (5 bases each). The germline CDR1 and CDR2 sequences are SQVTM and ANQGSEA. This CDR3 contains 14 residues. As DNA, the CDR3 is TGTGCCTGGAGTGTACCCGGGGCAAAAGAGACCCAGTACTTC. The encoded protein is CAWSVPGAKETQYF.

This chain connects TRBV10-3 to TRBJ1-2; D not resolved. The V gene's germline CDR1 is ENHRY and CDR2 SYGVKD. CDR3 size: 9 residues. V was clipped by 3 bases and J by 9 bases, with 2 bases between them. The CDR3 reads CAISDSYTF. In nucleotides, the CDR3 is TGTGCCATCAGTGACAGCTACACCTTC.

V usage is TRBV19 and J usage is TRBJ2-7, with D maybe TRBD1 (5 bases). Between the trimmed V and J ends, which lost 3 bases and 2 bases, there was a span of 11 bases. The V gene's germline CDR1 is LNHDA and CDR2 SQIVND (reference sequence). The CDR3 has 14 residues. The CDR3 DNA is TGTGCCAGTAGTATTTCCAGGGCCACCTACGAGCAGTACTTC. Its translation is CASSISRATYEQYF. Complete variable domain (other parts from reference TRBV19 and TRBJ2-7): DGGITQSPKYLFRKEGQNVTLSCEQNLNHDAMYWYRQDPGQGLRLIYYSQIVNDFQKGDIAEGYSVSREKKESFPLTVTSAQKNPTAFYLCASSISRATYEQYFGPGTRLTVT.

Regarding this clonotype: The junction departs from germline at one end; a sequencing error may be responsible. V usage is TRBV10-2 and J usage is TRBJ1-5; 7 bases are shared with TRBD1. Germline assignment: CDR1 WSHSY and CDR2 SAAADI. The CDR3 totals 15 residues. The CDR3 loop is CASSGRQGPGQPQHF. The CDR3 DNA reads as TGTGCCAGCAGTGGAAGACAGGGACCGGGTCAGCCCCAGCATTTT.

A few counts support this clonotype. CDR3 sequence reads: CASSRTGMHYGYTF. The DNA for the CDR3 is TGTGCCAGCAGCCGGACAGGGATGCACTATGGCTACACCTTC. This chain links TRBV2 with TRBJ1-2; TRBD1 aligns across 8 bases. V was clipped by 6 bases and J by 3 bases; unmatched bases: 6. This CDR3 spans 14 amino acids. Germline V gene lookup returns CDR1 SNHLY and CDR2 FYNNEI.

This clonotype was seen only once. V gene TRBV7-2 combines with J gene TRBJ1-1; no reliable D call. Trimming shortened V by 5 bases and J by 6 bases, and 19 bases separated the two germline ends. CDR1 is SGHTA and CDR2 is FQGNSA in the germline V gene. CDR3 size: 15 residues. CDR3 sequence: CASSPEIQPWAEAFF. The DNA for the CDR3 is TGTGCCAGCAGCCCAGAAATTCAGCCGTGGGCTGAAGCTTTCTTT.